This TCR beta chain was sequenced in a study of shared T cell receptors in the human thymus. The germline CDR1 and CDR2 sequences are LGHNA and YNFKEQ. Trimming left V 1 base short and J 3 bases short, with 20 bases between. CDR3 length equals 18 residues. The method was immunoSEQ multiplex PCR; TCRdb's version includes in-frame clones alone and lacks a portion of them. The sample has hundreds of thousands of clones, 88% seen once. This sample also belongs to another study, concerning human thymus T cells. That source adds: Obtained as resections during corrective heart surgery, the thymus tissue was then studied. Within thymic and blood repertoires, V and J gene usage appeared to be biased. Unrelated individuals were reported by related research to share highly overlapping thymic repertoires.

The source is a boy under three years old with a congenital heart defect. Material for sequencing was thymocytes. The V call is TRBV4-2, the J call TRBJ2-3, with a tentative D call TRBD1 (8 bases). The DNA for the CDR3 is TGTGCCAGCAGCCAAGTAAACCTTTACAGGGGGGGAACAGATACGCAGTATTTT. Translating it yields CASSQVNLYRGGTDTQYF.